What follows are 32 T cell receptor beta chains derived from one specimen sequenced in a study of OX40 agonist ivuxolimab in advanced cancers. This table comes from immunoSEQ multiplex PCR, and its TCRdb copy is limited to in-frame clones, with some not included. This table has 25,000 or so clones, 83% appearing once. Here the sequenced sample was CD4+ or CD8+ T cells sorted from blood, taken in a trial of the OX40 agonist ivuxolimab. These receptors were obtained from an adult with an advanced solid tumor such as melanoma, head and neck, liver or kidney cancer.

The chain links TRBV27 to TRBJ2-2, with D possibly TRBD2 on 6 matching bases. CDR3 length: 14 residues. Germline assignment: CDR1 MNHEY and CDR2 SMNVEV (reference sequence). The ends were cut back, 4 bases at V and 6 bases at J, with 12 bases in the middle. CDR3: CASSSLGGAGELFF. Here the CDR3 DNA reads TGTGCCAGCAGTTCTTTAGGAGGGGCCGGGGAGCTGTTTTTT.

Only a few counts were recorded for this clone. The chain links TRBV7-9 to TRBJ2-7; 8 positions match TRBD1. The CDR3 runs 16 residues. Trimming cost V 5 bases and J 3 bases; bases outside gene matches: 12. Germline values: CDR1 SEHNR, CDR2 FQNEAQ (reference sequence). CDR3 residues: CASSPRFTGGSYEQYF. CDR3 in DNA: TGTGCCAGCAGCCCTAGATTCACAGGGGGGAGCTACGAGCAGTACTTC.

The chain couples TRBV19 to TRBJ1-3, with TRBD1 identical over 10 bases. This CDR3 region has 16 residues. J was trimmed by 0 bases and V by 4 bases; bases with no gene match: 3. CDR1 and CDR2 (germline): LNHDA, SQIVND (reference sequence). The DNA of the CDR3 is TGTGCCAGTAGTACGGGACAGGGGAGCTCTGGAAACACCATATATTTT. It is translated as CASSTGQGSSGNTIYF. Based on the CDR3 plus reference TRBV19 and TRBJ1-3, the full variable domain is DGGITQSPKYLFRKEGQNVTLSCEQNLNHDAMYWYRQDPGQGLRLIYYSQIVNDFQKGDIAEGYSVSREKKESFPLTVTSAQKNPTAFYLCASSTGQGSSGNTIYFGEGSWLTVV.

The V and J genes are TRBV2 and TRBJ1-2; 10 nucleotides line up with TRBD1. This CDR3 spans 15 amino acids. Trimming at V came to 6 bases and at J to 4 bases, leaving 8 bases not matched to a gene. Looked up from germline, CDR1 is SNHLY and CDR2 is FYNNEI. The CDR3 spells CASRPGTGVGYGYTF. The CDR3 coding sequence is TGTGCCAGCAGGCCGGGGACAGGGGTTGGCTATGGCTACACCTTC.

The sample holds a few counts of this clone. The chain employs TRBV6-5 and TRBJ1-1, with a tentative D call TRBD1 (6 bases). The germline V gene has CDR1 MNHEY and CDR2 SVGAGI. CDR3 length equals 11 residues. V lost 6 bases and J 5 bases, leaving 7 bases between the germline ends. CDR3 in DNA: TGTGCCAGCAGAAGGGGGACTGAAGCTTTCTTT. Translating gives CASRRGTEAFF.

This clone was picked up one time. This rearrangement joins TRBV5-6 to TRBJ2-1; D uncertain. V shed 1 base and J shed 10 bases, with 15 bases lying between them. This CDR3 is 14 amino acids long. Germline CDR1 reads SGHDT; CDR2 reads YYEEEE. The CDR3, as DNA: TGTGCCAGCAGCTTGTCCGTTTCCGTGTCGGAGCAGTTCTTC. This encodes CASSLSVSVSEQFF.

V is TRBV11-2 and J is TRBJ2-5, with D possibly being TRBD2 (5 bases). V lost 6 bases and J 4 bases, leaving 18 bases between the germline ends. The CDR3 covers 15 residues. Looked up from germline, CDR1 is SGHAT and CDR2 is FQNNGV. The CDR3 nucleotides read TGTGCCAGCAGGGGAACGGGATCCCAATCAGAGACCCAGTACTTC. Protein sequence: CASRGTGSQSETQYF.

The J gene is TRBJ1-3, the V gene TRBV7-8; D unclear. This CDR3 comprises 16 residues. Germline lookup yields CDR1 SGHVS and CDR2 FQNEAQ. V was trimmed by 1 base and J by 0 bases, leaving 10 bases between them. As DNA, the CDR3 is TGTGCCAGCAGCTTAGGACCGGGTAGCTCTGGAAACACCATATATTTT. This encodes CASSLGPGSSGNTIYF.

This chain uses TRBV7-6 with TRBJ2-7, with D perhaps matching TRBD2 (7 bases). Looked up from germline, CDR1 is SGHVS and CDR2 is FNYEAQ. CDR3 size: 15 residues. V was shortened by 1 base and J by 3 bases, with 13 bases between the two germline ends. The CDR3 loop is CASSLGTGGNYEQYF. The CDR3 nucleotides read TGTGCCAGCAGCTTAGGGACGGGGGGCAACTACGAGCAGTACTTC.

The chain links TRBV15 to TRBJ1-4, with D possibly matching TRBD1 (5 bases). This CDR3 has 16 amino acids. Germline CDR1 and CDR2: LNHNV and YYDKDF (reference sequence). V was cut by 4 bases and J by 0 bases, with 12 bases left in between. CDR3 coding DNA: TGTGCCACCAGCATAACAGGATCTGCAACTAATGAAAAACTGTTTTTT. This encodes CATSITGSATNEKLFF.

The chain recombines TRBV5-4 with TRBJ1-4, with D possibly being TRBD1 (6 bases). V lost 6 bases and J lost 4, with 13 bases in between. The CDR3 has 14 residues. Germline CDR1 and CDR2: SGHNT and YYREEE (reference sequence). In DNA form, the CDR3 reads TGTGCCAGCAAATCCGAGGACAGTAATGAAAAACTGTTTTTT. Translation: CASKSEDSNEKLFF.

The chain couples TRBV9 to TRBJ2-1; 10 nucleotides agree with TRBD2. This CDR3 comprises 15 residues. Losses at the gene ends were 4 bases for V and 3 bases for J; bases not matched to a gene: 4. Germline V gives CDR1 SGDLS, CDR2 YYNGEE. CDR3 DNA: TGTGCCAGCAGCCCTAGCGGGGGCCACTACAATGAGCAGTTCTTC. The encoded protein is CASSPSGGHYNEQFF.

This chain links TRBV9 with TRBJ2-1; D may be TRBD1 (6 bases). V lost 0 bases, J lost 3 bases, and 7 bases lay in between. Germline CDR1 and CDR2: SGDLS and YYNGEE. This CDR3 spans 14 amino acids. The CDR3 DNA is TGTGCCAGCAGCGTAGAGGACAGCTACAATGAGCAGTTCTTC. Residues: CASSVEDSYNEQFF. Supplemented by reference TRBV9 and TRBJ2-1, the full variable domain reads DSGVTQTPKHLITATGQRVTLRCSPRSGDLSVYWYQQSLDQGLQFLIQYYNGEERAKGNILERFSAQQFPDLHSELNLSSLELGDSALYFCASSVEDSYNEQFFGPGTRLTVL.

The V gene is TRBV30, the J gene TRBJ1-2; no reliable D call. The germline gives CDR1 GTSNPN, CDR2 SVGIG (reference sequence). This CDR3 has 13 amino acids. V lost 6 bases and J lost 4, with 15 bases in between. The CDR3 region is CACFRGSAYGYTF. In DNA form, the CDR3 reads TGTGCCTGCTTCAGAGGATCCGCCTATGGCTACACCTTC.

The chain is built from TRBV5-5 and TRBJ2-3, with a weak D call TRBD1 (5 bases). The germline gives CDR1 SGHKS, CDR2 YYEKEE (reference sequence). The CDR3 runs 10 residues. Deletions cut 1 base from V and 15 bases from J, with 9 bases between. The CDR3: CASSLWGRYF. The CDR3 coding sequence is TGTGCCAGCAGCTTGTGGGGCCGATATTTT.

This sequence joins TRBV4-1 and TRBJ2-5; possibly TRBD2 for D (5 bases). The ends were cut back, 0 bases at V and 5 bases at J, with 16 bases in the middle. The CDR3 consists of 16 residues. CDR1 and CDR2 (germline): MGHRA, YSYEKL. The CDR3 DNA follows: TGCGCCAGCAGCCAAGAAAGAGGGCCATCCAAGGAGACCCAGTACTTC. This translates into CASSQERGPSKETQYF.

In DNA, the CDR3 is TGTGCCAGCAGCCAAGGCCCGAGCACGGGGGGCCAGGACGAGCAGTACTTC. The encoded protein is CASSQGPSTGGQDEQYF. The chain uses TRBV4-2 and TRBJ2-7; D perhaps matches TRBD2 (7 bases). CDR1 and CDR2 from the germline V gene are LGHNA and YNFKEQ. The CDR3 runs to 17 residues. V lost 1 base and J 5 bases, leaving 21 bases between the germline ends.

This clone occurred a few times. J is TRBJ1-2 and V is TRBV28; TRBD1 aligns across 8 bases. This CDR3 is built from 13 residues. V gave up 7 bases and J gave up 4 bases; unmatched junction bases: 5. Germline assignment: CDR1 MDHEN and CDR2 SYDVKM. The CDR3 protein is CASTSTGGYGYTF. The CDR3 nucleotides are TGTGCCAGCACCTCTACAGGGGGCTATGGCTACACCTTC.

The chain carries TRBV27 and TRBJ1-5; D uncertain. CDR1 and CDR2 (germline): MNHEY, SMNVEV (reference sequence). The length of the CDR3 is 15 residues. V gave up 3 bases and J gave up 0 bases, with 9 bases separating them. CDR3 protein: CASSLIGYSNQPQHF. CDR3 in DNA: TGTGCCAGCAGTTTGATCGGATATAGCAATCAGCCCCAGCATTTT.

The chain is built from TRBV19 and TRBJ1-5; D gene ambiguous. Trimming shortened V by 1 base and J by 1 base, and 8 bases separated the two germline ends. This CDR3 has 15 residues. Germline assignment: CDR1 LNHDA and CDR2 SQIVND (reference sequence). Here the CDR3 DNA reads TGTGCCAGTAGTATAGGTTGGATCAGCAATCAGCCCCAGCATTTT. Translating it yields CASSIGWISNQPQHF. Full variable domain (missing parts from reference TRBV19 and TRBJ1-5): DGGITQSPKYLFRKEGQNVTLSCEQNLNHDAMYWYRQDPGQGLRLIYYSQIVNDFQKGDIAEGYSVSREKKESFPLTVTSAQKNPTAFYLCASSIGWISNQPQHFGDGTRLSIL.

The chain couples TRBV10-3 to TRBJ2-7; D is possibly TRBD1 or TRBD2 (5 bases each). Germline assignment: CDR1 ENHRY and CDR2 SYGVKD. Trimming took off 4 bases at V and 1 base at J, with 20 bases between the two ends. The CDR3 spans 17 residues. In DNA form, the CDR3 reads TGTGCCATCAGTGCACCCCCCCGGGACCGAGGATCCTACGAGCAGTACTTC. Encoded protein: CAISAPPRDRGSYEQYF.

This clone was counted once. This chain links TRBV2 with TRBJ2-2; D perhaps matches TRBD2 (5 bases). The V gene's germline CDR1 is SNHLY and CDR2 FYNNEI. Trimming pared 7 bases from V and 2 bases from J, leaving 14 bases between. This CDR3 spans 15 amino acids. Here the CDR3 DNA reads TGTGCCAGCACCCTTGAGGGTCTAAACACCGGGGAGCTGTTTTTT. Translated: CASTLEGLNTGELFF.

The chain employs TRBV7-3 and TRBJ1-1, with D unresolved. From germline, CDR1 is SGHTA and CDR2 FQGTGA. Trimming cost V 3 bases and J 1 base, with 6 bases left between them. CDR3 length equals 13 residues. The CDR3 reads CASSFTENTEAFF. As DNA, the CDR3 is TGTGCCAGCAGCTTTACAGAGAACACTGAAGCTTTCTTT.

The chain has TRBV19 and TRBJ1-6, with D perhaps matching TRBD1 (5 bases). Per germline, CDR1 LNHDA and CDR2 SQIVND (reference sequence). Trimming shortened V by 5 bases and J by 9 bases, and 11 bases separated the two germline ends. There are 13 residues in the CDR3. In nucleotides, the CDR3 is TGTGCCAGTAGTTCAGGGTTTAGTTCACCCCTCCACTTT. It translates to CASSSGFSSPLHF.

This clone was seen a few times. The CDR3 nucleotides read TGTGCCAGCAGTTTATCGATTTGGAAAGATACGCAGTATTTT. Its protein is CASSLSIWKDTQYF. The chain recombines TRBV27 with TRBJ2-3, with D unresolved. The germline V gene encodes CDR1 MNHEY and CDR2 SMNVEV (reference sequence). V lost 0 bases and J lost 5, with 9 bases in between. This CDR3 region has 14 residues.

This clone was detected only once. The chain links TRBV9 to TRBJ1-2; possibly TRBD1 for D (6 bases). The CDR3 is 15 residues long. Trimming took off 4 bases at V and 5 bases at J, with 18 bases between the two ends. Germline V lookup: CDR1 SGDLS, CDR2 YYNGEE. The DNA for the CDR3 is TGTGCCAGCAGCCGGAGTCTGGACAGAGTATATGGCTACACCTTC. Translated, it gives CASSRSLDRVYGYTF.

This chain connects TRBV30 to TRBJ1-6; D not certain. This CDR3 is built from 13 residues. V lost 2 bases and J lost 9, with 11 bases in between. Germline V gene data show CDR1 as GTSNPN and CDR2 as SVGIG (reference sequence). The CDR3 here is CAWSIQDGSPLHF. In nucleotides, the CDR3 is TGTGCCTGGAGTATTCAGGATGGTTCACCCCTCCACTTT. The full variable domain, completed using reference TRBV30 and TRBJ1-6, is SQTIHQWPATLVQPVGSPLSLECTVEGTSNPNLYWYRQAAGRGLQLLFYSVGIGQISSEVPQNLSASRPQDRQFILSSKKLLLSDSGFYLCAWSIQDGSPLHFGNGTRLTVT.

The CDR3 sequence is CASSTLASLNQETQYF. CDR3 DNA: TGTGCCAGCAGCACCTTGGCCTCATTGAATCAAGAGACCCAGTACTTC. The genes are TRBV7-9 and TRBJ2-5, with unresolved D. CDR3 length: 16 amino acids. The germline V gene encodes CDR1 SEHNR and CDR2 FQNEAQ (reference sequence). V was clipped by 5 bases and J by 2 bases, with 18 bases between them.

This chain joins TRBV7-6 and TRBJ1-2, with a tentative D call TRBD1 (5 bases). CDR3 length: 15 amino acids. Germline V gene data show CDR1 as SGHVS and CDR2 as FNYEAQ. Trimming took 2 bases from V and 4 from J, leaving 14 bases between them. The chain's CDR3 is CASSLTGGAGYGYTF. Here the CDR3 DNA reads TGTGCCAGCAGCTTAACTGGAGGGGCTGGCTATGGCTACACCTTC.

The chain recombines TRBV7-2 with TRBJ1-1, with D possibly TRBD1 on 5 matching bases. The CDR3 loop spans 17 amino acids. The germline V gene has CDR1 SGHTA and CDR2 FQGNSA. With 2 bases removed from V and 7 bases from J, the gap between germline ends came to 23 bases. The CDR3 loop reads CASSLSGPGTKHGEAFF. CDR3 DNA sequence: TGTGCCAGCAGCTTAAGTGGGCCAGGGACTAAACATGGTGAAGCTTTCTTT.

The chain links TRBV19 to TRBJ1-3; D call uncertain. CDR1 and CDR2 from the germline V gene are LNHDA and SQIVND (reference sequence). CDR3 size: 14 residues. V was trimmed by 6 bases and J by 0 bases, leaving 9 bases between them. The CDR3 spells CASRMRNSGNTIYF. Written as DNA, the CDR3 is TGTGCCAGTAGAATGCGGAACTCTGGAAACACCATATATTTT.

This chain links TRBV13 with TRBJ2-5; unclear D gene. Trimming removed 1 base at V and 5 bases at J, with 11 bases between. Germline V CDR1 and CDR2: PRHDT, FYEKMQ (reference sequence). This CDR3 has 14 residues. The CDR3 here is CASSLEGLEETQYF. CDR3 coding DNA: TGTGCCAGCAGCTTAGAAGGGTTAGAGGAGACCCAGTACTTC. The whole variable domain, remainder taken from reference TRBV13 and TRBJ2-5, is AAGVIQSPRHLIKEKRETATLKCYPIPRHDTVYWYQQGPGQDPQFLISFYEKMQSDKGSIPDRFSAQQFSDYHSELNMSSLELGDSALYFCASSLEGLEETQYFGPGTRLLVL.